One and the same sample provided the 6 T cell receptor beta chains below, sequenced in a study of OX40 agonist ivuxolimab in advanced cancers. Measured with immunoSEQ multiplex PCR; TCRdb has only the in-frame clones, and not every one. The table has 70,000 to 85,000 clones, around four fifths seen once. The sequencing used CD4+ or CD8+ T cells sorted from blood, collected in a trial of the OX40 agonist ivuxolimab. These receptors were collected from an adult with an advanced solid tumor such as melanoma, head and neck, liver or kidney cancer.

The chain uses TRBV28 and TRBJ1-1; D is uncertain. The germline V gene encodes CDR1 MDHEN and CDR2 SYDVKM. There are 12 residues in the CDR3. With 6 bases removed from V and 3 bases from J, the gap between germline ends came to 8 bases. CDR3 bases: TGTGCCAGCAGGACTGGGTACACTGAAGCTTTCTTT. This translates into CASRTGYTEAFF.

The chain carries TRBV28 and TRBJ2-7; possible D gene TRBD1, 6 bases. The length of the CDR3 is 15 residues. V was cut by 5 bases and J by 4 bases, with 18 bases left in between. Germline V lookup: CDR1 MDHEN, CDR2 SYDVKM. CDR3 sequence (DNA): TGTGCCAGCAGTCCCCGAGCGCAGGGGCTTTACGAGCAGTACTTC. Its protein product is CASSPRAQGLYEQYF.

The chain joins TRBV7-1 to TRBJ2-7; D remains unclear. TRBV7-1 is given ORF status, its function remaining uncertain. V lost 6 bases, J lost 2 bases, and 11 bases lay in between. The CDR3 is 13 amino acids. CDR3 region: CASSHVTAYEQYV. The CDR3 nucleotides read TGTGCCAGCAGTCACGTCACAGCCTACGAGCAGTACGTC.

The genes are TRBV6-5 and TRBJ1-1; D gene uncertain. V was cut by 5 bases and J by 0 bases, with 10 bases left in between. Per the germline V gene, CDR1 is MNHEY and CDR2 is SVGAGI. CDR3 length equals 14 residues. The CDR3 region has the DNA TGTGCCAGCAGTCCCCGGACGGTGAACACTGAAGCTTTCTTT. Its protein is CASSPRTVNTEAFF.

The chain has TRBV5-4 and TRBJ2-7, with D unresolved. Germline lookup yields CDR1 SGHNT and CDR2 YYREEE (reference sequence). Trimming stripped 4 bases from V and 0 bases from J, with 11 bases between. The CDR3 consists of 14 residues. The CDR3 DNA reads TGTGCCAGCAGCCCCTCGGGTCCCTCCTACGAGCAGTACTTC. It codes for CASSPSGPSYEQYF.

J is TRBJ2-5 and V is TRBV4-1; 15 bases line up with TRBD2. CDR1 and CDR2 from the germline V gene are MGHRA and YSYEKL. The trim removed 0 bases at V and 5 bases at J, leaving 4 bases unmatched. This CDR3 is built from 17 residues. The chain's CDR3 is CASSQEGLAGGGETQYF. CDR3 DNA sequence: TGCGCCAGCAGCCAAGAGGGACTAGCGGGGGGTGGGGAGACCCAGTACTTC.